This is a list of T cell receptor beta chains from one sample in a study of shared clonotypes between healthy human individuals. Generated by immunoSEQ multiplex PCR, the TCRdb table keeps only in-frame clones and is missing some. The table records 1 million to 1.3 million clones, about 80% of them present only once. Sequenced: memory CD4+ T cells from PBMCs. The receptors were sampled from a man between 18 and 35 years old in good health. Some clones in this sample may be carry-over from other donors' samples. The conserved cysteine and the conserved F or W are not part of the CDR3 here. The D gene is left open where the match is weak.

>TRBV7-6|.
ASSLYGTHDVSNEAF
>TRBV28|.
ASSLLQPGGYT
>TRBV7-3|TRBD1
ASSPGGPNTEAF
>TRBV28|.
ASRPLRGRVNTEAF
>TRBV29-1|.
SVVPTGSEQF
>TRBV4-1|.
ASSRLTADSGNTIY
>TRBV4-1|TRBD2
ASSQVSGGYNEQF
>TRBV9|TRBD1
ASSAHRDRASEQY
>TRBV2|TRBD2
ASRSSGSSYEQY
>TRBV11-2|.
ASSAIIREEETQY
>TRBV2|.
ASSASLQRGQETQY
>TRBV28|.
ASSASGVNEKLF
>TRBV6-5|TRBD2
ASSPRTSSDEQY
>TRBV5-4|.
ASSLVAETQY
>TRBV30|.
AWSDLSYEQY
>TRBV18|TRBD1
ASSLDRQSTEAF
>TRBV5-1|.
ASSLGASWYGYT
>TRBV30|.
AWSAEGYQPQH
>TRBV28|.
ASDGSGQETQY
>TRBV5-1|TRBD2
ASSPESGSLSTGELF
>TRBV2|.
ASSDAPNTEAF
>TRBV7-2|.
ASSLLGAFTEAF
>TRBV7-3|.
ASSYLGNTGELF
>TRBV7-3|TRBD2
ASSSSGTSGNEQF
>TRBV6-1|TRBD1
ASSALSAGGERETQY
>TRBV10-3|TRBD2
AIGTSGSPQY
>TRBV28|TRBD1
ASSPLGGLPREQY
>TRBV5-4|TRBD1
ASSLGTGGTGNTIY
>TRBV10-3|TRBD2
AISEETSETHNEQF
>TRBV5-5|.
ASSRSNEKLF
>TRBV6-5|.
ASRIRAGNGYT
>TRBV30|.
AWRGGGAYQPQH
>TRBV6-1|TRBD1
ASTPGQGVYGYT
>TRBV6-6|.
ASSYMPQSRTEAF
>TRBV11-2|TRBD1
ASSFGTGNYGYT
>TRBV5-1|.
ASSLGAFGGQGEKLF
>TRBV14|.
ASSRTAGHGELF
>TRBV7-9|TRBD1
ASSVGTGKLLRAGELF
>TRBV13|.
ASRSQGGGYT